The source of this TCR beta chain is a study of T cell changes during pregnancy in multiple sclerosis. This clone was recorded only once. Libraries were prepared by immunoSEQ multiplex PCR; TCRdb keeps only in-frame clonotypes and omits some of them. The sample includes approximately 88,000 clones, approximately 94% of them seen just once. The CDR3 has 16 residues. Trimming took 5 bases from V and 1 from J; bases not matched to a gene: 11. Germline assignment: CDR1 MNHEY and CDR2 SMNVEV (reference sequence). The chain combines TRBV27 with TRBJ2-7; 7 bases map to TRBD1. This TCR was sampled from a female donor with multiple sclerosis, enrolled in a pregnancy study. The sample here was peripheral blood, taken in the third trimester of pregnancy. The CDR3 coding sequence is TGTGCCAGCAGTACTGGGACAGCCTATTATTCCTACGAGCAGTACTTC. Translation gives CASSTGTAYYSYEQYF.